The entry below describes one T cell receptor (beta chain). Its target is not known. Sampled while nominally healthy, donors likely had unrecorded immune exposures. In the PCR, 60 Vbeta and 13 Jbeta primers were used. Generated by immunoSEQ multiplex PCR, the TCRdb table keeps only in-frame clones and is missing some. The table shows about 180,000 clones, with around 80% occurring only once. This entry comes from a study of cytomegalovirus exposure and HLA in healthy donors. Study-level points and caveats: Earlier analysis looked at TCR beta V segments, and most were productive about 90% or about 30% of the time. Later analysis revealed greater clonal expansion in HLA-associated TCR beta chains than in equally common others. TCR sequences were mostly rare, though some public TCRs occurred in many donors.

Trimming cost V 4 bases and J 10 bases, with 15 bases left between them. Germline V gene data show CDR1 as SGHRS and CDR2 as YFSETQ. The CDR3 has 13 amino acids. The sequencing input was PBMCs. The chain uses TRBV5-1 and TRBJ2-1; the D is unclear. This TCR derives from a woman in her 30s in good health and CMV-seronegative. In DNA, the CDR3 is TGCGCCAGCAGCCCGACTGGAACAAAGGAGCAGTTCTTC. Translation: CASSPTGTKEQFF.